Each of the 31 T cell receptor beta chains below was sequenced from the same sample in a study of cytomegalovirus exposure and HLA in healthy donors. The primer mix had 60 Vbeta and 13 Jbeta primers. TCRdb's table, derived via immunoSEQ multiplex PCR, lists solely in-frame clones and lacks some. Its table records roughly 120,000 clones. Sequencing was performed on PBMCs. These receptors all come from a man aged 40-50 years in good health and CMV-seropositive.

The CDR3 sequence is CASTAGPYYEQYF. The CDR3, as DNA: TGTGCCAGCACAGCGGGACCATATTACGAGCAGTACTTC. The V call is TRBV5-6, the J call TRBJ2-7; 7 nucleotides line up with TRBD2. Germline V lookup: CDR1 SGHDT, CDR2 YYEEEE. Losses at the gene ends were 6 bases for V and 4 bases for J; bases not matched to a gene: 7. The CDR3 covers 13 residues.

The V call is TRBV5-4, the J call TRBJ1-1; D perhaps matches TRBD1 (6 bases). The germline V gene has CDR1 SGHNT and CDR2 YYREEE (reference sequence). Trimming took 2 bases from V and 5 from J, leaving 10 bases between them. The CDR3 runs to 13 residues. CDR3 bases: TGTGCCAGCAGCTTCCAGGGGAAAACTGAAGCTTTCTTT. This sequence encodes CASSFQGKTEAFF.

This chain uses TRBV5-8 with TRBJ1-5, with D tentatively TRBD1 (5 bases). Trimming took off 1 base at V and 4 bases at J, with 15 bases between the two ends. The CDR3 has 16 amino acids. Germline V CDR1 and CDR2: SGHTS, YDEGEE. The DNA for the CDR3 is TGTGCCAGCAGCTTGTGGGGGGTTGGAGAGAATCAGCCCCAGCATTTT. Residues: CASSLWGVGENQPQHF.

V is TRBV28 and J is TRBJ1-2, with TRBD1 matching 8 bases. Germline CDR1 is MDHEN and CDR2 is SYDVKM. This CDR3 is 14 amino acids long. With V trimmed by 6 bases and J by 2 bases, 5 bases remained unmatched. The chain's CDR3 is CASRRTGTNYGYTF. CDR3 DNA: TGTGCCAGCAGGAGGACAGGGACCAACTATGGCTACACCTTC.

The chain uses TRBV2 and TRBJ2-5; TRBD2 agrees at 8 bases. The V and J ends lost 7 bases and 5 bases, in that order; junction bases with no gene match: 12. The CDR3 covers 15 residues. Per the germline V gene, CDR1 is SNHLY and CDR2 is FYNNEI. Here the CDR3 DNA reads TGTGCCAGCAAATCTTCGGGAGGGCCGGGTGAGACCCAGTACTTC. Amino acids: CASKSSGGPGETQYF.

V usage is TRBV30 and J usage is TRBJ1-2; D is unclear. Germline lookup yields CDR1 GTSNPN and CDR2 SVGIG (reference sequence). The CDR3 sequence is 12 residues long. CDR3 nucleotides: TGTGCTAAGGAGCGGGAGGACTATGGCTACACCTTC. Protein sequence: CAKEREDYGYTF.

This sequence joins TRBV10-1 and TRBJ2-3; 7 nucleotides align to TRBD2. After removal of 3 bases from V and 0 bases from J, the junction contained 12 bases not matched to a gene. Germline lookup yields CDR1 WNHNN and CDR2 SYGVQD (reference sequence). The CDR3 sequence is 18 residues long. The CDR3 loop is CASSDGLGRAGSTDTQYF. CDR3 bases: TGCGCCAGCAGTGACGGATTAGGGAGGGCCGGTAGCACAGATACGCAGTATTTT.

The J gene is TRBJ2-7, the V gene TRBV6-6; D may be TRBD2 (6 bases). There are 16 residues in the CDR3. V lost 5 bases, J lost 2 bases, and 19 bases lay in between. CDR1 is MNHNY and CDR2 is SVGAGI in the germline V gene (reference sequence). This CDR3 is CASSISPLGGPYEQYF. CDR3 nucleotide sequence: TGTGCCAGCAGTATTAGCCCTCTGGGGGGACCCTACGAGCAGTACTTC.

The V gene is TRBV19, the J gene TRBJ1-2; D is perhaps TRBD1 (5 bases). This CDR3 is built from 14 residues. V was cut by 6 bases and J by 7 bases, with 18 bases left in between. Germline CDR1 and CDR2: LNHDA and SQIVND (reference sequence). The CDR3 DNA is TGTGCCAGTAGCATCCCCGGAGGGGTTGCTGGCTACACCTTC. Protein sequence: CASSIPGGVAGYTF.

CDR3 coding DNA: TGTGCCAGCAGTAAATATAGCAATCAGCCCCAGCATTTT. Translation: CASSKYSNQPQHF. This sequence joins TRBV2 and TRBJ1-5; D unclear. Trimming cost V 5 bases and J 0 bases, with 5 bases left between them. This CDR3 comprises 13 residues. Germline CDR1 is SNHLY and CDR2 is FYNNEI.

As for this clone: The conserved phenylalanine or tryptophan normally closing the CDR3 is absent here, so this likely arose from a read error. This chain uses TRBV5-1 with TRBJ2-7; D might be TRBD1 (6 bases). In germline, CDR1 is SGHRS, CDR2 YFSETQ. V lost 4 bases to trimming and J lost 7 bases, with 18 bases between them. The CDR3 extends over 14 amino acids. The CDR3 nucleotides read TGCGCCAGCAGCCTTGGGACACATCGGTATGAGCAGTACCTC. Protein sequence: CASSLGTHRYEQYL.

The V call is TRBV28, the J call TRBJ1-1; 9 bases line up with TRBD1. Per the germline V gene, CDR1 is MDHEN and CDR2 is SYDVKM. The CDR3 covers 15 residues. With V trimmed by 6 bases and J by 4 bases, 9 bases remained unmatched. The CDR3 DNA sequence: TGTGCCAGCAGCCCTATCGACAGGGGGTTCACTGAAGCTTTCTTT. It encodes CASSPIDRGFTEAFF.

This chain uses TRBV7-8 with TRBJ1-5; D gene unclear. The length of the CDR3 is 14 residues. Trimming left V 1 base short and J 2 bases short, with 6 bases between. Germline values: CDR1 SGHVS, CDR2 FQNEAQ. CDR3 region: CASSLDRRNQPQHF. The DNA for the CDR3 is TGTGCCAGCAGCTTAGACAGACGCAATCAGCCCCAGCATTTT.

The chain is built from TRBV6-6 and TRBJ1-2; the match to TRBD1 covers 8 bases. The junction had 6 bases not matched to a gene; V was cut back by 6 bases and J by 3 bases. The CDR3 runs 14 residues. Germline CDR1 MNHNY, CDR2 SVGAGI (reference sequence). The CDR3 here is CASRTGEDYYGYTF. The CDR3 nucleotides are TGTGCCAGCAGGACAGGGGAAGATTACTATGGCTACACCTTC.

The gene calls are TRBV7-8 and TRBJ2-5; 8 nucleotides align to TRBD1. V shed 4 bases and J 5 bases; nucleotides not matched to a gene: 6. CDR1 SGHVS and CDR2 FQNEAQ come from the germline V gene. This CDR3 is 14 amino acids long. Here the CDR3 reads CASSWTGLGETQYF. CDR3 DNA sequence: TGTGCCAGCAGCTGGACAGGGCTAGGGGAGACCCAGTACTTC.

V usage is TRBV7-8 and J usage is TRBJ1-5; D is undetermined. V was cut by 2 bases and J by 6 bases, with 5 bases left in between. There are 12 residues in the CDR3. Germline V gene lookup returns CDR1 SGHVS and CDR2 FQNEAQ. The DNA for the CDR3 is TGTGCCAGCAGCTTACGGTCTCAGCCCCAGCATTTT. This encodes CASSLRSQPQHF.

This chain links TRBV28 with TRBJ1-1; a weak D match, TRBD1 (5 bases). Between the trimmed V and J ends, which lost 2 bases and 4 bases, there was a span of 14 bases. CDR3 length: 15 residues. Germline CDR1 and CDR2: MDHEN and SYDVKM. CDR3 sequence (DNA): TGTGCCAGCAGTTTAACCCCAGGGCCCAGCACTGAAGCTTTCTTT. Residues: CASSLTPGPSTEAFF.

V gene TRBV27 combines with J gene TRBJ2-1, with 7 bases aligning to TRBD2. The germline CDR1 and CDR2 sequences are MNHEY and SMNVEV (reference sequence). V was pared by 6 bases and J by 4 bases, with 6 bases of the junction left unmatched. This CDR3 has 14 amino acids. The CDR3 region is CASRPSGKYNEQFF. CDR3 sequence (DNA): TGTGCCAGCAGACCTAGCGGAAAGTACAATGAGCAGTTCTTC.

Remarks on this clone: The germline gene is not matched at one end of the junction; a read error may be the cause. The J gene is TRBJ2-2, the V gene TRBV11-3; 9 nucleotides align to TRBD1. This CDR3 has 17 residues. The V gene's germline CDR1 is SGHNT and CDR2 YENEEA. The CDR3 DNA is TGTGCCAGCGGCTTAGATGGGACAGGGCCTATGGCCGGGGAGCTGTTTTTT. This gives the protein CASGLDGTGPMAGELFF. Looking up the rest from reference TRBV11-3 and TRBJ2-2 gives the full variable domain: EAGVVQSPRYKIIEKKQPVAFWCNPISGHNTLYWYLQNLGQGPELLIRYENEEAVDDSQLPKDRFSAERLKGVDSTLKIQPAELGDSAVYLCASGLDGTGPMAGELFFGEGSRLTVL.

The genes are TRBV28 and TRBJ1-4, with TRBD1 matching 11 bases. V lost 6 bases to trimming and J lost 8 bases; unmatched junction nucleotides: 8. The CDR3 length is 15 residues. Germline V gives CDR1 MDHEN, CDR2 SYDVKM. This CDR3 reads CASSRGQGALEKLFF. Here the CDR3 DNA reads TGTGCCAGCAGCCGCGGACAGGGGGCGCTCGAAAAACTGTTTTTT.

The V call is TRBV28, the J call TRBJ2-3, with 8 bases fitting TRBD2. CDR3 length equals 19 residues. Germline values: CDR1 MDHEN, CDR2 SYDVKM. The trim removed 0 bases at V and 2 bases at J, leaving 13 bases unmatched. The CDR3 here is CASSLWVAGTRKITDTQYF. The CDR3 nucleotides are TGTGCCAGCAGTTTATGGGTTGCCGGGACTAGAAAGATCACAGATACGCAGTATTTT.

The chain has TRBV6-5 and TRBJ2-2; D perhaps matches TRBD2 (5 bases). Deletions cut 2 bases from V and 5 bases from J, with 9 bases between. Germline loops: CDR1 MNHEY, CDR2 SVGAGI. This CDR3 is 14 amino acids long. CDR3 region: CASSYEGPTGELFF. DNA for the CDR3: TGTGCCAGCAGTTACGAGGGTCCTACCGGGGAGCTGTTTTTT.

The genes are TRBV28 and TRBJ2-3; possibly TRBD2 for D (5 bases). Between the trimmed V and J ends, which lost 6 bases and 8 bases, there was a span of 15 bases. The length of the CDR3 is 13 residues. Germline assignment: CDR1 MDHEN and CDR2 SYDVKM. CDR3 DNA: TGTGCCAGCAGGGGCCCTAGCACAAGTACGCAGTATTTT. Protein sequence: CASRGPSTSTQYF.

CDR3 sequence: CASTPGQNNQPQHF. The CDR3 nucleotides are TGTGCCAGCACGCCGGGACAGAACAATCAGCCCCAGCATTTT. The V gene is TRBV6-1, the J gene TRBJ1-5, with TRBD1 identical over 7 bases. After removal of 7 bases from V and 3 bases from J, the junction contained 6 bases not matched to a gene. This CDR3 comprises 14 residues. The V gene's germline CDR1 is MNHNS and CDR2 SASEGT.

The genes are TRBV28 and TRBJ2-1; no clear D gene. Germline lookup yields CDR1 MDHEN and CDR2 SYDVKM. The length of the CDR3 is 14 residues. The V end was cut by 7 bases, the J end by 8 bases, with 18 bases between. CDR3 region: CASTFIFASDEQFF. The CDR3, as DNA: TGTGCCAGCACCTTTATATTTGCGTCGGATGAGCAGTTCTTC.

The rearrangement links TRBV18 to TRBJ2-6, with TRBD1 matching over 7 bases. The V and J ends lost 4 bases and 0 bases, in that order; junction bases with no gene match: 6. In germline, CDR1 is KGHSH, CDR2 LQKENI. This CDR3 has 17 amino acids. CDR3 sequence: CASSLGQPLSGANVLTF. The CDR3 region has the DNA TGTGCCAGCTCACTGGGACAGCCACTCTCTGGGGCCAACGTCCTGACTTTC.

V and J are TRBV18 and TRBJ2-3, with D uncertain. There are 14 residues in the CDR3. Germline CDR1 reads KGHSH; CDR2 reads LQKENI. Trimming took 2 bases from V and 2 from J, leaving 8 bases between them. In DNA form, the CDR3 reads TGTGCCAGCTCACCATTTCCTCTCACAGATACGCAGTATTTT. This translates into CASSPFPLTDTQYF.

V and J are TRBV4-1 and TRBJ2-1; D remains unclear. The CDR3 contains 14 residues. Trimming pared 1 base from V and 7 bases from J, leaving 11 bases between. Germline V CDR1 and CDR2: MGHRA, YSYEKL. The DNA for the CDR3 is TGCGCCAGCAGCCAAGTAGCCTCTCGGAATGAGCAGTTCTTC. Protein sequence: CASSQVASRNEQFF.

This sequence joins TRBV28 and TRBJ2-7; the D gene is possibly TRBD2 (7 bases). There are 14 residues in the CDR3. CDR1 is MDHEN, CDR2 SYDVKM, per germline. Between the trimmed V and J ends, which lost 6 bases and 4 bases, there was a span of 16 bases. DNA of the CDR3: TGTGCCAGCAGGGGAGGGGGGCTTCCATACGAGCAGTACTTC. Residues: CASRGGGLPYEQYF.

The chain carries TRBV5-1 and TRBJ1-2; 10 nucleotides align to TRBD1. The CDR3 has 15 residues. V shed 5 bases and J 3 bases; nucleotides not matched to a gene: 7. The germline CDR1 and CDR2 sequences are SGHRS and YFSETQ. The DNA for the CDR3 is TGCGCCAGCAGGGCGGGACAGGGGATAGACTATGGCTACACCTTC. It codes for CASRAGQGIDYGYTF.

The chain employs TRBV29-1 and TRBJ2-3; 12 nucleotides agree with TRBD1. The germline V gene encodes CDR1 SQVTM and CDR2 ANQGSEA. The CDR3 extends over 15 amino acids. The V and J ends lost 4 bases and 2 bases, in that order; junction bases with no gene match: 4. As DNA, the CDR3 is TGCAGCGTTGGGCGGGACAGGGGGCACACAGATACGCAGTATTTT. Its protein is CSVGRDRGHTDTQYF.